Below, one T cell receptor (beta chain) is given with its context. The antigen is not known. The germline V gene has CDR1 SQVTM and CDR2 ANQGSEA. Trimming removed 1 base from V and 3 bases from J, with 10 bases in between. The CDR3 is made up of 14 amino acids. Terminally differentiated effector memory CD45RA+ cells were excluded by CCR7 positive selection of CD45RO-negative cells. Some clones are missing from TCRdb's copy, which holds only in-frame ones; the method was immunoSEQ multiplex PCR. The table lists 500,000 to 700,000 clones, about 95% of them singletons. The sample is drawn from a study of shared clonotypes between healthy human individuals. Findings and limits, study-wide: Non-shared clonotypes were found to have lower generation probabilities than the clonotypes that were shared by all four of the sorted-subset donors. Genetic and exposure-history diversity was limited by the small donor number.

The sequence came from a woman under 40 in good health. The source material was naive CD8+ T cells sorted from blood. The chain recombines TRBV29-1 with TRBJ2-1; no reliable D call. CDR3 sequence (DNA): TGCAGCGTTGAAGCGGGTCTTTTCTACAATGAGCAGTTCTTC. Its translation is CSVEAGLFYNEQFF.